What follows describes a single T cell receptor beta chain. Its antigen is still unknown. Trimming took 2 bases from V and 2 from J, leaving 13 bases between them. Germline CDR1 reads KGHSH; CDR2 reads LQKENI. The CDR3 loop spans 16 amino acids. Using immunoSEQ multiplex PCR, the repertoire was profiled, and TCRdb retains in-frame clones only, with some absent. Found here are around 110,000 clones, around 94% of them singletons; the top ten hold approximately 1.4%. The source of the sample is a study of T cell responses to AZD1222 COVID-19 vaccine. Study outcomes and limitations: Donors were mostly white British, more females; clonal diversity possibly underestimated. Repertoire sampling happened only post peak T cell response.

The receptor comes from an adult who received the AZD1222 COVID-19 vaccine. This chain links TRBV18 with TRBJ1-3; D uncertain. The sample consisted of peripheral blood, taken 28 days after the second AZD1222 dose. The CDR3 reads CASSPSLAEAGNTIYF. For the CDR3, the DNA is TGTGCCAGCTCACCATCTCTGGCAGAGGCTGGAAACACCATATATTTT. The complete variable domain, with remaining parts taken from reference TRBV18 and TRBJ1-3, reads NAGVMQNPRHLVRRRGQEARLRCSPMKGHSHVYWYRQLPEEGLKFMVYLQKENIIDESGMPKERFSAEFPKEGPSILRIQQVVRGDSAAYFCASSPSLAEAGNTIYFGEGSWLTVV.